What follows are 25 T cell receptor beta chains derived from one specimen sequenced in a study of regulatory T cells in long-lasting Graves disease. The time point denotes: newly diagnosed GD, antithyroid drugs for less than 3 months. RNA from PBMCs was the source of the TCR library. CDR3 regions were amplified by Arm-PCR using iRepertoire HTBI primers to build TCR beta libraries. From the multiplex PCR reads, TCRdb called clonotypes with MiXCR, one entry per CDR3 protein. The data hold 580,000 or so distinct CDR3 sequences, with about 16% observed a single time. These data also formed part of another study, on T cells in Graves' hyperthyroidism and ophthalmopathy.

Sequenced here: peripheral blood mononuclear cells (PBMCs), sampled at new diagnosis, from a patient treated with antithyroid drugs. The receptors stem from a man in his late teens or twenties with Graves disease.

This clonotype was seen repeatedly, ten times or more. The chain carries TRBV6-5 and TRBJ1-1; D is ambiguous. The germline V gene encodes CDR1 MNHEY and CDR2 SVGAGI. With 0 bases removed from V and 1 base from J, the gap between germline ends came to 9 bases. CDR3 length equals 15 residues. The CDR3 spells CASSYSAGPNTEAFF. The CDR3 region has the DNA TGTGCCAGCAGTTACTCGGCAGGACCGAACACTGAAGCTTTCTTT.

This clonotype was observed a handful of times. This sequence joins TRBV5-6 and TRBJ2-7; TRBD1 matches at 8 bases. CDR3 size: 15 residues. CDR1 is SGHDT and CDR2 is YYEEEE in the germline V gene. V lost 2 bases, J lost 2 bases, and 6 bases stayed unmatched. The DNA for the CDR3 is TGTGCCAGCAGCTTTCCGGGACAGGTAACCTACGAGCAGTACTTC. It specifies CASSFPGQVTYEQYF.

This clonotype was counted ten times or more. The conserved phenylalanine or tryptophan normally closing the CDR3 is absent here, so this likely arose from a read error. V and J are TRBV20-1 and TRBJ1-1; D is perhaps TRBD1 (5 bases). The CDR3 is made up of 18 amino acids. CDR1 is DFQATT and CDR2 is SNEGSKA in the germline V gene (reference sequence). Trimming removed 3 bases from V and 4 bases from J, with 27 bases in between. The CDR3 nucleotides read TGCAGTGCTAGTGGATGGGGCATCGCGGAAACCCGAGCCACTGAAGCTTTCCTT. As protein: CSASGWGIAETRATEAFL.

In its sample, this clonotype was seen many times. The rearrangement links TRBV28 to TRBJ2-7, with D maybe TRBD1 (6 bases). The germline V gene encodes CDR1 MDHEN and CDR2 SYDVKM. V lost 4 bases to trimming and J lost 7 bases, with 11 bases between them. This CDR3 is built from 12 residues. The CDR3 coding sequence is TGTGCCAGCAGTTCATTAACAGGGGAGCAGTACTTC. Residues: CASSSLTGEQYF.

There are many counts of this clonotype. This chain uses TRBV12-3 or TRBV12-4 with TRBJ2-5; TRBD1 might be the D (6 bases). The CDR3 is 13 amino acids. V was cut by 3 bases and J by 5 bases, with 10 bases left in between. The CDR3 DNA reads as TGTGCCAGCAGTTTGATGCAGGGGGAGACCCAGTACTTC. This sequence encodes CASSLMQGETQYF.

This clonotype was seen at least ten times. The chain combines TRBV10-3 with TRBJ1-6; perhaps TRBD1 as D (6 bases). V was trimmed by 11 bases and J by 10 bases, leaving 15 bases between them. CDR1 ENHRY and CDR2 SYGVKD come from the germline V gene. The CDR3 is 12 amino acids. CDR3 sequence: CASGPGESPLHF. The CDR3 DNA sequence: TGTGCCTCGGGCCCAGGGGAATCACCCCTCCACTTT.

This clonotype was counted ten times or more. This chain links TRBV2 with TRBJ1-6; no reliable D call. The CDR3 contains 17 residues. V lost 7 bases and J 4 bases, leaving 20 bases between the germline ends. Germline CDR1 SNHLY, CDR2 FYNNEI. CDR3 nucleotide sequence: TGTGCCAGCACCCTGGATGATTTAGGACGGTATAATTCACCCCTCCACTTT. The encoded protein is CASTLDDLGRYNSPLHF.

The chain has TRBV12-5 and TRBJ2-3; 11 positions agree with TRBD1. The J call is in doubt because the DNA end fits TRBJ2-1 better. Germline V lookup: CDR1 LGHNT, CDR2 FRNRAP. The CDR3 loop spans 16 amino acids. In DNA, the CDR3 is TGTGCTAGTGGTTTGGGGCGGACAGGGGGCTACGGTGAGCAGTTCTTC. Protein product: CASGLGRTGGYGEQFF.

This clonotype came up a few times. V gene TRBV4-2 combines with J gene TRBJ2-5, with 13 bases matching TRBD2. The end of the DNA is better explained by TRBJ2-7, so the J call may be wrong. The length of the CDR3 is 19 residues. Looked up from germline, CDR1 is LGHNA and CDR2 is YNFKEQ. The CDR3 DNA sequence: TGTGCCAGCAGCCAATACCCAACCGCGGGACTAGCGGGACATTACGAGCAGTACTTC. Protein sequence: CASSQYPTAGLAGHYEQYF.

The genes are TRBV7-2 and TRBJ2-1; 8 nucleotides align to TRBD1. This CDR3 is built from 16 residues. The germline V gene encodes CDR1 SGHTA and CDR2 FQGNSA. The V gene end was trimmed by 1 base and the J gene end by 7 bases; junction bases not matched to a gene: 9. The CDR3 is CASSLVSRDRKNEQFF. In DNA, the CDR3 is TGTGCCAGCAGCTTAGTGTCCCGGGACAGGAAGAATGAGCAGTTCTTC.

V gene TRBV29-1 combines with J gene TRBJ2-2, with D possibly matching TRBD1 (5 bases). The CDR3 has 14 residues. V lost 3 bases and J 4 bases, leaving 12 bases between the germline ends. Germline CDR1 SQVTM, CDR2 ANQGSEA. The CDR3 loop reads CSVESAQGTGELFF. In DNA, the CDR3 is TGCAGCGTTGAGTCGGCGCAGGGCACCGGGGAGCTGTTTTTT.

This clonotype turned up a few times. The rearrangement uses TRBV20-1 and TRBJ1-5; perhaps TRBD1 as D (5 bases). This CDR3 region has 14 residues. V lost 3 bases and J lost 7, with 16 bases in between. Germline lookup yields CDR1 DFQATT and CDR2 SNEGSKA (reference sequence). The CDR3 region has the DNA TGCAGTGCTAGTTCAGGGATAGGCCCCCAGCCCCAGCATTTT. It codes for CSASSGIGPQPQHF.

This clonotype was seen a handful of times. V and J are TRBV6-2 or TRBV6-3 and TRBJ2-7; 11 nucleotides line up with TRBD2. With V trimmed by 8 bases and J by 2 bases, 5 bases remained unmatched. The CDR3 is 14 residues long. CDR1 and CDR2 from the germline V gene are MNHEY and SVGEGT. CDR3 DNA sequence: TGTGCCAGCGGCGGGACTAGCGGACCCTACGAGCAGTACTTC. Amino acid sequence: CASGGTSGPYEQYF.

This clonotype was recorded a few times. The chain has TRBV2 and TRBJ2-6; D not certain. CDR3 size: 16 residues. Deletions cut 5 bases from V and 0 bases from J, with 11 bases between. CDR1 SNHLY and CDR2 FYNNEI come from the germline V gene. The CDR3 DNA reads TGTGCCAGCAGTCCGAGAGTCTACTCTGGGGCCAACGTCCTGACTTTC. This translates into CASSPRVYSGANVLTF.

This chain uses TRBV29-1 with TRBJ1-1, with TRBD1 as a possible D gene (6 bases). Per the germline V gene, CDR1 is SQVTM and CDR2 is ANQGSEA. Trimming left V 6 bases short and J 8 bases short, with 16 bases between. The CDR3 extends over 12 amino acids. CDR3 sequence reads: CSVDSSPREAFF. DNA for the CDR3: TGCAGCGTGGACAGCTCACCCAGGGAAGCTTTCTTT. The full variable domain, rest sourced from reference TRBV29-1 and TRBJ1-1, is SAVISQKPSRDICQRGTSLTIQCQVDSQVTMMFWYRQQPGQSLTLIATANQGSEATYESGFVIDKFPISRPNLTFSTLTVSNMSPEDSSIYLCSVDSSPREAFFGQGTRLTVV.

The sample holds a few counts of this clonotype. The rearrangement links TRBV9 to TRBJ2-3; the match to TRBD2 covers 11 bases. The CDR3 is 18 amino acids. The ends lost 3 bases at V and 3 bases at J; junction bases unmatched: 12. The germline V gene encodes CDR1 SGDLS and CDR2 YYNGEE. The CDR3 here is CASSETSGGPRRTDTQYF. CDR3 coding DNA: TGTGCCAGCAGCGAAACTAGCGGGGGACCCAGGAGGACAGATACGCAGTATTTT. Drawing the rest from reference TRBV9 and TRBJ2-3, the complete variable domain is DSGVTQTPKHLITATGQRVTLRCSPRSGDLSVYWYQQSLDQGLQFLIQYYNGEERAKGNILERFSAQQFPDLHSELNLSSLELGDSALYFCASSETSGGPRRTDTQYFGPGTRLTVL.

The chain employs TRBV12-3 or TRBV12-4 and TRBJ2-2; 9 nucleotides line up with TRBD2. CDR3 size: 19 residues. V lost 0 bases to trimming and J lost 6 bases; unmatched junction nucleotides: 14. The CDR3 reads CASSLARVTAGTSPGELFF. CDR3 sequence (DNA): TGTGCCAGCAGTTTAGCGCGCGTTACCGCTGGGACTAGCCCCGGGGAGCTGTTTTTT.

This clonotype showed up many times. This chain links TRBV29-1 with TRBJ1-5; D call uncertain. The CDR3 has 13 amino acids. V lost 6 bases and J 1 base, leaving 10 bases between the germline ends. Germline CDR1 reads SQVTM; CDR2 reads ANQGSEA. For the CDR3, the DNA is TGCAGCGTAGTTCGCGGGAGCAATCAGCCCCAGCATTTT. Translating it yields CSVVRGSNQPQHF.

This clonotype was seen more than once but under ten times. This chain uses TRBV15 with TRBJ1-4, with a tentative D call TRBD1 (6 bases). Germline V gene sequence: CDR1 LNHNV, CDR2 YYDKDF (reference sequence). CDR3 size: 16 residues. The V and J ends lost 3 bases and 8 bases respectively, with 19 bases between them. The CDR3 here is CATSRPFTGRQEKLFF. The DNA for the CDR3 is TGTGCCACCAGCAGGCCCTTTACAGGGCGGCAGGAAAAACTGTTTTTT.

The sample holds a few counts of this clonotype. The chain combines TRBV7-9 with TRBJ2-5; TRBD1 agrees at 7 bases. Germline assignment: CDR1 SEHNR and CDR2 FQNEAQ (reference sequence). CDR3 length equals 15 residues. Trimming took 1 base from V and 3 from J; bases not matched to a gene: 5. CDR3 loop: CASSLGQGTKETQYF. The CDR3 nucleotides are TGTGCCAGCAGCTTAGGACAGGGAACAAAAGAGACCCAGTACTTC.

This clonotype occurred a few times. The chain uses TRBV20-1 and TRBJ1-5; TRBD1 is a possible D gene (5 bases). This CDR3 is built from 14 residues. V lost 1 base to trimming and J lost 9 bases, with 16 bases between them. From germline, CDR1 is DFQATT and CDR2 SNEGSKA (reference sequence). CDR3 amino acids: CSARASGPERPQHF. In DNA form, the CDR3 reads TGCAGTGCTAGAGCCTCAGGGCCTGAGAGGCCCCAGCATTTT.

A remark on this clonotype: Just one base apart from a much larger clone, this may be a read error. J is TRBJ1-5 and V is TRBV18, with D hard to call. Germline V lookup: CDR1 KGHSH, CDR2 LQKENI. This CDR3 is 13 amino acids long. CDR3 bases: TGTGCCAGCCCACCTTACGAAAGTCAGCCCCAGCATTTT. Protein product: CASPPYESQPQHF. The whole variable domain, remainder taken from reference TRBV18 and TRBJ1-5, is NAGVMQNPRHLVRRRGQEARLRCSPMKGHSHVYWYRQLPEEGLKFMVYLQKENIIDESGMPKERFSAEFPKEGPSILRIQQVVRGDSAAYFCASPPYESQPQHFGDGTRLSIL.

This clonotype was counted many times. The chain is built from TRBV7-3 and TRBJ1-1, with D possibly TRBD1 on 5 matching bases. The CDR3 loop spans 13 amino acids. Trimming cost V 2 bases and J 5 bases, with 9 bases left between them. Per germline, CDR1 SGHTA and CDR2 FQGTGA. The CDR3 bases are TGTGCCAGCAGCTTAGACAGTGGAACTGAAGCTTTCTTT. The encoded protein is CASSLDSGTEAFF.

This clonotype was counted only a few times. The V call is TRBV4-1, the J call TRBJ2-5, with D perhaps TRBD1 or TRBD2 (5 bases each). CDR1 is MGHRA and CDR2 is YSYEKL in the germline V gene. Between the trimmed V and J ends, which lost 4 bases and 2 bases, there was a span of 14 bases. The CDR3 totals 15 residues. In DNA form, the CDR3 reads TGCGCCAGCAGCCCAGTGGGGACGGAGCAAGAGACCCAGTACTTC. As protein: CASSPVGTEQETQYF.

The genes are TRBV7-9 and TRBJ2-3, with TRBD2 matching over 9 bases. The CDR3 consists of 17 residues. V gave up 1 base and J gave up 0 bases; unmatched junction bases: 5. Germline CDR1 and CDR2: SEHNR and FQNEAQ (reference sequence). Here the CDR3 DNA reads TGTGCCAGCAGCTTAGGCGGGGGGGGTTCTAGCACAGATACGCAGTATTTT. Translating gives CASSLGGGGSSTDTQYF. The full variable domain, in which reference TRBV7-9 and TRBJ2-3 provide the parts outside the CDR3, is DTGVSQNPRHKITKRGQNVTFRCDPISEHNRLYWYRQTLGQGPEFLTYFQNEAQLEKSRLLSDRFSAERPKGSFSTLEIQRTEQGDSAMYLCASSLGGGGSSTDTQYFGPGTRLTVL.